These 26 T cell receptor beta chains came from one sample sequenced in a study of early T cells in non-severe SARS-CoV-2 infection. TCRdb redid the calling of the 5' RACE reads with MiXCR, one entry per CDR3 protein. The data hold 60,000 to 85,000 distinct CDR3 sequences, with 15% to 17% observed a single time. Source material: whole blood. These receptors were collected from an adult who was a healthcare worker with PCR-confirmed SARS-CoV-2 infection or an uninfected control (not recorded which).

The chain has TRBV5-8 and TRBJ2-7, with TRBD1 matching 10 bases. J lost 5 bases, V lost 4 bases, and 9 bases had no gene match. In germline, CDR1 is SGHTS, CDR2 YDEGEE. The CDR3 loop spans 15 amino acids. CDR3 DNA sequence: TGTGCCAGCAGCGGCACCGGGACAGGGGTCGACGAGCAGTACTTC. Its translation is CASSGTGTGVDEQYF.

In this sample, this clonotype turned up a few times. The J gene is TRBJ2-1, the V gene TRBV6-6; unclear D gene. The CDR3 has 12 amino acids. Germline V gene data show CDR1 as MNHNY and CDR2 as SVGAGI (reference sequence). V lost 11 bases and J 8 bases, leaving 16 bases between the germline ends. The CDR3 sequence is CAGKDGGHEQFF. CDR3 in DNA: TGTGCCGGTAAGGACGGCGGTCATGAGCAGTTCTTC.

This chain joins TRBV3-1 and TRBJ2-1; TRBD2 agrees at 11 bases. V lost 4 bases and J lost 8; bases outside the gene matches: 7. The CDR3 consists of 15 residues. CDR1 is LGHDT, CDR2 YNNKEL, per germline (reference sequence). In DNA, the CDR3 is TGTGCCAGCAGCCCTATAGCGGGGGGGGAGGATGAGCAGTTCTTC. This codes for CASSPIAGGEDEQFF.

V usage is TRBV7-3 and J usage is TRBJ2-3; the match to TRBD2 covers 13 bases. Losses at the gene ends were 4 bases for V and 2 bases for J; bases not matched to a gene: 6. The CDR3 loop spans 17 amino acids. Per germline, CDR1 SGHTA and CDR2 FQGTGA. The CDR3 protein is CASSSRTSGSNTDTQYF. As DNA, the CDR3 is TGTGCCAGCAGCTCCCGGACTAGCGGGAGTAACACAGATACGCAGTATTTT.

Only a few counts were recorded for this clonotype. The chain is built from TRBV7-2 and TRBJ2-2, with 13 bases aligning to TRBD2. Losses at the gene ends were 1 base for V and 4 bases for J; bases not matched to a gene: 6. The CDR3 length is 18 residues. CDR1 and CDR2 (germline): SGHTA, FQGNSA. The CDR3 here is CASSLGGLAGDGTGELFF. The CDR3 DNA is TGTGCCAGCAGCTTAGGTGGACTAGCGGGGGACGGCACCGGGGAGCTGTTTTTT.

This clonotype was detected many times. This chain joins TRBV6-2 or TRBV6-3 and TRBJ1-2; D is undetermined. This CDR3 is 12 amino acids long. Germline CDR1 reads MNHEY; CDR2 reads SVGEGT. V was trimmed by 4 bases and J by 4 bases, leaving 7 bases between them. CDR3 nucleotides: TGTGCCAGCAGTTGGAGATCCTATGGCTACACCTTC. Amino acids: CASSWRSYGYTF.

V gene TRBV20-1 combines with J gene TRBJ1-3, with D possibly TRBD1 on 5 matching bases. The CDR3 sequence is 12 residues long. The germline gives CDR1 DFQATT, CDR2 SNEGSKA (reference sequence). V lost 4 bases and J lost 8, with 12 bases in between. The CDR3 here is CSANRDGYTIYF. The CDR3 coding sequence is TGCAGTGCTAATAGGGACGGTTACACCATATATTTT.

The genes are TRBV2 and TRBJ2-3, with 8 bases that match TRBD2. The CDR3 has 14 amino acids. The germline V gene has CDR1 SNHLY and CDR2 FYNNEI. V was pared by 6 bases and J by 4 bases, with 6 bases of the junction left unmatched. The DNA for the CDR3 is TGTGCCAGCAGGGTCGGGGGGGCGGCAGATACGCAGTATTTT. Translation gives CASRVGGAADTQYF. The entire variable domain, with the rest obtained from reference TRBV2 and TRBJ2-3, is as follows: EPEVTQTPSHQVTQMGQEVILRCVPISNHLYFYWYRQILGQKVEFLVSFYNNEISEKSEIFDDQFSVERPDGSNFTLKIRSTKLEDSAMYFCASRVGGAADTQYFGPGTRLTVL.

The CDR3 DNA follows: TGTGCCAGCAGTGACCGGGACACCCAGAACAATGAGCAGTTCTTC. This codes for CASSDRDTQNNEQFF. The rearrangement uses TRBV2 and TRBJ2-1, with D possibly matching TRBD1 (6 bases). Germline-derived CDR1 and CDR2 are SNHLY and FYNNEI. CDR3 size: 15 residues. V lost 3 bases to trimming and J lost 5 bases, with 14 bases between them.

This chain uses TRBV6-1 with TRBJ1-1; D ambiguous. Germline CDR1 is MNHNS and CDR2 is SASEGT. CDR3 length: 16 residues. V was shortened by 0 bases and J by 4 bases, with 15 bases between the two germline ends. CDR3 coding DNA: TGTGCCAGCAGTGAAGCCCGATTTTTTTCGGGCACTGAAGCTTTCTTT. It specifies CASSEARFFSGTEAFF.

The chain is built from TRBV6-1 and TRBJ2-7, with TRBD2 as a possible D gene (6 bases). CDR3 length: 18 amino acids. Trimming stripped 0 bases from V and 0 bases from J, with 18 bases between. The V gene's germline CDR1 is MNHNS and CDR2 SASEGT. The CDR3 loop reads CASSEAAHNLGGSYEQYF. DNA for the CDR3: TGTGCCAGCAGTGAAGCGGCTCATAACTTGGGGGGCTCCTACGAGCAGTACTTC.

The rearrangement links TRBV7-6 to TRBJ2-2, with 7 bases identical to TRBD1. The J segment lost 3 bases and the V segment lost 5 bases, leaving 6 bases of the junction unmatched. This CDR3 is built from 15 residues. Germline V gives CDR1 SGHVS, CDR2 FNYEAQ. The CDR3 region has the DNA TGTGCCAGCAGCCTCGGGACAGCCCACACCGGGGAGCTGTTTTTT. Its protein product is CASSLGTAHTGELFF. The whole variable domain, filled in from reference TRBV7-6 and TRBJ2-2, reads GAGVSQSPRYKVTKRGQDVALRCDPISGHVSLYWYRQALGQGPEFLTYFNYEAQQDKSGLPNDRFSAERPEGSISTLTIQRTEQRDSAMYRCASSLGTAHTGELFFGEGSRLTVL.

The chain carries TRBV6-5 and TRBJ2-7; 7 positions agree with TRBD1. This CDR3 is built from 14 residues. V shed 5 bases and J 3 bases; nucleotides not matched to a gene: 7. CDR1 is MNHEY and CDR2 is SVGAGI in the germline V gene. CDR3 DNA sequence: TGTGCCAGCAGTGCCGGGACAGAGGACTACGAGCAGTACTTC. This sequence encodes CASSAGTEDYEQYF.

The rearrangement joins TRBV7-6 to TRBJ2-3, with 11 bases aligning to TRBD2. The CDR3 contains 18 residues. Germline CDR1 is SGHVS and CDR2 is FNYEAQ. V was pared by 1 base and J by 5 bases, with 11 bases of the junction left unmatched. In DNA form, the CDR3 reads TGTGCCAGCAGCTTAGGCCGGCTAGCGGGGGGCCTCGGAGATACGCAGTATTTT. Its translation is CASSLGRLAGGLGDTQYF.

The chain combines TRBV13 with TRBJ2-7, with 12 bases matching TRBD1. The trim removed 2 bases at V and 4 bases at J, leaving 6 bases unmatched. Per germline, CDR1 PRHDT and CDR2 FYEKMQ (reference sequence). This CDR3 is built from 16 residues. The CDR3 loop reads CASSLSGTGGVYEQYF. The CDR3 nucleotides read TGTGCCAGCAGCTTATCTGGGACAGGGGGCGTTTACGAGCAGTACTTC. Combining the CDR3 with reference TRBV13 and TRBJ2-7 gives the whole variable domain AAGVIQSPRHLIKEKRETATLKCYPIPRHDTVYWYQQGPGQDPQFLISFYEKMQSDKGSIPDRFSAQQFSDYHSELNMSSLELGDSALYFCASSLSGTGGVYEQYFGPGTRLTVT.

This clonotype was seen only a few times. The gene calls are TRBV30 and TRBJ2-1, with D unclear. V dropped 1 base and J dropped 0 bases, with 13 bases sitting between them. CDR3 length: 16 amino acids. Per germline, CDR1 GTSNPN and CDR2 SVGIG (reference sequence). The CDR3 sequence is CAWSDSLFSSYNEQFF. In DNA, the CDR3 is TGTGCCTGGAGTGATAGTCTGTTTAGCTCCTACAATGAGCAGTTCTTC.

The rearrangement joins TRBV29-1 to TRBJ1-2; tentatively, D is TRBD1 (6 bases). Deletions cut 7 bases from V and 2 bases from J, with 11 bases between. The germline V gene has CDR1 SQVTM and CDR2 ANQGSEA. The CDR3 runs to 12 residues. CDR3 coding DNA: TGCAGCGGAGCCCAGGGGAACTATGGCTACACCTTC. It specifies CSGAQGNYGYTF.

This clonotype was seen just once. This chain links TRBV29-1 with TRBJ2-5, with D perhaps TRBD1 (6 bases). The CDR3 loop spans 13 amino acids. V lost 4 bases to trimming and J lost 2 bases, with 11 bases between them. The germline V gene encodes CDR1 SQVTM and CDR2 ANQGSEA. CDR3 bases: TGCAGCGTTGTAGGGACACAACAAGAGACCCAGTACTTC. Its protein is CSVVGTQQETQYF. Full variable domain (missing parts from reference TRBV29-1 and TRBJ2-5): SAVISQKPSRDICQRGTSLTIQCQVDSQVTMMFWYRQQPGQSLTLIATANQGSEATYESGFVIDKFPISRPNLTFSTLTVSNMSPEDSSIYLCSVVGTQQETQYFGPGTRLLVL.

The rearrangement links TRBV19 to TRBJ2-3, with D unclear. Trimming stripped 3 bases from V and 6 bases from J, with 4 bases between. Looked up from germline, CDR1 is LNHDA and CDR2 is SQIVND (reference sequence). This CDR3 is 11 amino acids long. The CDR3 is CASSIGDTQYF. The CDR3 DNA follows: TGTGCCAGTAGTATCGGCGATACGCAGTATTTT.

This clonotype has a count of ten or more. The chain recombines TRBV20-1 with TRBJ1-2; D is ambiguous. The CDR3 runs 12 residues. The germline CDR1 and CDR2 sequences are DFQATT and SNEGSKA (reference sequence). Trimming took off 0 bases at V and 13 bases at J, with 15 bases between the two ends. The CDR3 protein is CSARDNQNSGTF. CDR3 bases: TGCAGTGCTAGAGATAACCAGAATAGTGGCACCTTC.

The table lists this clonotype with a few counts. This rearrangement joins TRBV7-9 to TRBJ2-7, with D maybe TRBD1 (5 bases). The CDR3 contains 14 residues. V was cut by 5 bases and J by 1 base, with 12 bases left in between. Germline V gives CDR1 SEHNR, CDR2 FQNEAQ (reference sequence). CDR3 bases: TGTGCCAGCAGCGACAGACAGAGATCCTACGAGCAGTACTTC. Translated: CASSDRQRSYEQYF.

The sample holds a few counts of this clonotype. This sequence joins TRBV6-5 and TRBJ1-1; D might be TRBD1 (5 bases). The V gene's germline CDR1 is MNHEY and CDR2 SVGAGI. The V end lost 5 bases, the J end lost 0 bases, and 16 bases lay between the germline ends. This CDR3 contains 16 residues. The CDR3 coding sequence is TGTGCCAGCAGTCTCGGAAACAGGCCCATGAACACTGAAGCTTTCTTT. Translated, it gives CASSLGNRPMNTEAFF.

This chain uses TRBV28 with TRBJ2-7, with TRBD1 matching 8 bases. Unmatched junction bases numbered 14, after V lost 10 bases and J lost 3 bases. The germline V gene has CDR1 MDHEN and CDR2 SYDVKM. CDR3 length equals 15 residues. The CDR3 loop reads CAIRPGGRTNYEQYF. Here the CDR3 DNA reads TGTGCCATCCGTCCAGGGGGCCGGACGAACTACGAGCAGTACTTC.

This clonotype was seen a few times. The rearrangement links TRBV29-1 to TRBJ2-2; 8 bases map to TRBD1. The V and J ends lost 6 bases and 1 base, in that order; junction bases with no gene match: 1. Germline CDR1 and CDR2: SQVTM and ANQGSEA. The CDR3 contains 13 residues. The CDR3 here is CSVDRGNTGELFF. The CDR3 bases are TGCAGCGTCGACAGGGGGAACACCGGGGAGCTGTTTTTT.

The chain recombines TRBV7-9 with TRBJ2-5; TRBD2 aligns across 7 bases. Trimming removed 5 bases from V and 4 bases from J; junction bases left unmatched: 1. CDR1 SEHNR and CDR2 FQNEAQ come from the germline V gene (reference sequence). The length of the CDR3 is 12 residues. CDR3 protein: CASSPSGETQYF. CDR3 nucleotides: TGTGCCAGCAGCCCTAGCGGAGAGACCCAGTACTTC.

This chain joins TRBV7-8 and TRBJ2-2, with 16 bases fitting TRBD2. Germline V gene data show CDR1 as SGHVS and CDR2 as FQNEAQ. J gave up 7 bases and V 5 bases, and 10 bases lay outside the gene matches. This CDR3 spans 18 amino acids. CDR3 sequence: CASSHPGLAGGPYGELFF. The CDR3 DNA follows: TGTGCCAGCAGCCATCCGGGACTAGCGGGAGGGCCCTACGGGGAGCTGTTTTTT. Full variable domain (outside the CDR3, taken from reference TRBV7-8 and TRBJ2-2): GAGVSQSPRYKVAKRGQDVALRCDPISGHVSLFWYQQALGQGPEFLTYFQNEAQLDKSGLPSDRFFAERPEGSVSTLKIQRTQQEDSAVYLCASSHPGLAGGPYGELFFGEGSRLTVL.